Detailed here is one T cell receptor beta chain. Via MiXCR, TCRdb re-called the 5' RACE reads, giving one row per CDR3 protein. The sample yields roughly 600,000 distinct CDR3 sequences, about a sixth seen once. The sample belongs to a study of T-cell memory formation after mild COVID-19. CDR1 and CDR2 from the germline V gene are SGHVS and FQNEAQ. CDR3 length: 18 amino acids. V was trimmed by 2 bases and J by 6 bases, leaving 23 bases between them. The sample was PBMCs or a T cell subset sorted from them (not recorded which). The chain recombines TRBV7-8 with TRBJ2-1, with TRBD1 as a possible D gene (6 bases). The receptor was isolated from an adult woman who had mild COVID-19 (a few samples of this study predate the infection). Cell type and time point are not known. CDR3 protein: CASSLPRQDAPPSNEQFF. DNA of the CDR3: TGTGCCAGCAGCTTACCCCGACAGGACGCGCCCCCGAGCAATGAGCAGTTCTTC.